Shown below are 21 T cell receptor beta chains from a single sample sequenced in a study of cytomegalovirus exposure and HLA in healthy donors. 13 Jbeta primers and 60 Vbeta primers were used for the PCR. The protocol was immunoSEQ multiplex PCR, while the TCRdb copy is restricted to in-frame clones and leaves out a portion. Of 150,000 to 200,000 clones listed, 75% to 85% are singletons. The specimen was PBMCs. These receptors came from a woman under 40 in good health and CMV-seropositive.

This clone was counted a few times. The chain joins TRBV2 to TRBJ1-2, with TRBD1 as a possible D gene (6 bases). Deletions cut 2 bases from V and 9 bases from J, with 10 bases between. CDR3 length: 12 amino acids. Germline V gives CDR1 SNHLY, CDR2 FYNNEI. CDR3: CASSESGGRYTF. The DNA for the CDR3 is TGTGCCAGCAGTGAATCTGGGGGCCGCTACACCTTC.

CDR3 nucleotide sequence: TGTGCCAGCAGTTCCGACGGGCAGCCCCAGCATTTT. Protein product: CASSSDGQPQHF. The rearrangement links TRBV6-6 to TRBJ1-5, with D unresolved. Trimming took off 4 bases at V and 7 bases at J, with 8 bases between the two ends. The CDR3 totals 12 residues. CDR1 MNHNY and CDR2 SVGAGI come from the germline V gene (reference sequence).

The CDR3 is CAISDGGGGATNEQFF. Here the CDR3 DNA reads TGTGCCATCAGTGACGGAGGCGGGGGGGCCACAAATGAGCAGTTCTTC. The chain combines TRBV10-3 with TRBJ2-1; TRBD2 agrees at 9 bases. Trimming cost V 3 bases and J 7 bases; bases outside gene matches: 10. This CDR3 region has 16 residues. The V gene's germline CDR1 is ENHRY and CDR2 SYGVKD.

The rearrangement joins TRBV5-1 to TRBJ1-2, with 7 bases that match TRBD1. The CDR3 has 16 amino acids. Germline CDR1 is SGHRS and CDR2 is YFSETQ. Losses at the gene ends were 0 bases for V and 4 bases for J; bases not matched to a gene: 9. The CDR3: CASSLDSGTESYGYTF. CDR3 sequence (DNA): TGCGCCAGCAGCTTGGACTCCGGGACAGAGAGCTATGGCTACACCTTC.

The V and J genes are TRBV4-1 and TRBJ1-2; the match to TRBD1 covers 10 bases. The CDR3 contains 15 residues. The trim removed 3 bases at V and 7 bases at J, leaving 8 bases unmatched. The germline gives CDR1 MGHRA, CDR2 YSYEKL. CDR3 in amino acids: CASSHVGQGVSGYTF. The CDR3 coding sequence is TGCGCCAGCAGCCATGTAGGACAGGGGGTTAGTGGCTACACCTTC.

J is TRBJ2-7 and V is TRBV29-1, with 7 bases fitting TRBD1. V was clipped by 6 bases and J by 3 bases; unmatched bases: 8. CDR1 is SQVTM, CDR2 ANQGSEA, per germline. The CDR3 sequence is 13 residues long. CDR3 protein: CSVPGQQDYEQYF. The CDR3 region has the DNA TGCAGCGTCCCGGGACAGCAGGACTACGAGCAGTACTTC.

The count of this clone is one. This chain joins TRBV27 and TRBJ2-7, with D possibly TRBD1 on 6 matching bases. The germline V gene encodes CDR1 MNHEY and CDR2 SMNVEV (reference sequence). This CDR3 has 15 residues. Trimming shortened V by 5 bases and J by 6 bases, and 20 bases separated the two germline ends. In DNA, the CDR3 is TGTGCCAGCAGTGGAGAAACAGGGCTCCCGGCCGAGCAGTACTTC. This sequence encodes CASSGETGLPAEQYF.

The V and J genes are TRBV11-3 and TRBJ1-1, with D tentatively TRBD1 (5 bases). This CDR3 spans 16 amino acids. From germline, CDR1 is SGHNT and CDR2 YENEEA. V was trimmed by 0 bases and J by 5 bases, leaving 16 bases between them. The CDR3 protein is CASSLDGRGGVTEAFF. CDR3 sequence (DNA): TGTGCCAGCAGCTTAGATGGAAGGGGAGGGGTTACTGAAGCTTTCTTT.

The rearrangement uses TRBV6-1 and TRBJ2-5; possible D gene TRBD1, 5 bases. The CDR3 is made up of 14 amino acids. CDR1 and CDR2 from the germline V gene are MNHNS and SASEGT. Trimming left V 8 bases short and J 5 bases short, with 18 bases between. Written as DNA, the CDR3 is TGTGCCAGCCGACCTTTAACAGGTGTTGAGACCCAGTACTTC. Protein sequence: CASRPLTGVETQYF.

V and J are TRBV13 and TRBJ2-5, with 9 positions matching TRBD1. This CDR3 region has 16 residues. The germline CDR1 and CDR2 sequences are PRHDT and FYEKMQ (reference sequence). Trimming removed 1 base from V and 0 bases from J; junction bases left unmatched: 3. This CDR3 is CASSLAQGANQETQYF. The CDR3, as DNA: TGTGCCAGCAGCTTAGCACAGGGGGCGAACCAAGAGACCCAGTACTTC.

The J gene is TRBJ1-1, the V gene TRBV28; D not resolved. This CDR3 spans 12 amino acids. V was cut by 3 bases and J by 3 bases, with 5 bases left in between. Germline CDR1 and CDR2: MDHEN and SYDVKM. CDR3 in DNA: TGTGCCAGCAGTTTCGGGTACACTGAAGCTTTCTTT. Translating gives CASSFGYTEAFF.

This chain connects TRBV11-2 to TRBJ2-1; D is possibly TRBD2 (5 bases). Trimming removed 2 bases from V and 2 bases from J, with 16 bases in between. This CDR3 is 17 amino acids long. Germline assignment: CDR1 SGHAT and CDR2 FQNNGV. The chain's CDR3 is CASSLTSSTSPYNEQFF. The CDR3 coding sequence is TGTGCCAGCAGCTTAACTTCTAGCACCTCGCCCTACAATGAGCAGTTCTTC.

The chain joins TRBV11-3 to TRBJ2-3; D unclear. The CDR3 runs to 15 residues. Germline V gene sequence: CDR1 SGHNT, CDR2 YENEEA. V was pared by 5 bases and J by 5 bases, with 17 bases between. The CDR3 nucleotides read TGTGCCAGCAGCCCACGGAGTCTATTTCAAGATACGCAGTATTTT. It codes for CASSPRSLFQDTQYF.

This rearrangement joins TRBV15 to TRBJ2-3; D is unresolved. The length of the CDR3 is 13 residues. The V end was cut by 3 bases, the J end by 5 bases, with 9 bases between. The germline V gene has CDR1 LNHNV and CDR2 YYDKDF (reference sequence). CDR3 nucleotide sequence: TGTGCCACCAGCAGTCAAACCAGAGATACGCAGTATTTT. Translated: CATSSQTRDTQYF.

The chain uses TRBV6-5 and TRBJ2-5, with a weak D call TRBD2 (5 bases). The DNA end lines up better with TRBJ2-7; the J call may be wrong. The CDR3 loop spans 14 amino acids. The germline CDR1 and CDR2 sequences are MNHEY and SVGAGI. The CDR3 region has the DNA TGTGCCAGCAGCCCCGGGGTAACGTCCTACGAGCAGTACTTC. Translated: CASSPGVTSYEQYF.

The chain recombines TRBV30 with TRBJ2-2; no definite D call. Between the trimmed V and J ends, which lost 0 bases and 3 bases, there was a span of 11 bases. CDR1 and CDR2 (germline): GTSNPN, SVGIG (reference sequence). The CDR3 sequence is 15 residues long. In DNA form, the CDR3 reads TGTGCCTGGAGTGTACTTTCTTACCACACCGGGGAGCTGTTTTTT. It yields the protein CAWSVLSYHTGELFF.

This chain uses TRBV7-8 with TRBJ2-3; 10 bases match TRBD2. Looked up from germline, CDR1 is SGHVS and CDR2 is FQNEAQ. J lost 3 bases, V lost 5 bases, and 2 bases had no gene match. This CDR3 is 14 amino acids long. The CDR3: CASSLSGRTDTQYF. The CDR3 DNA reads as TGTGCCAGCAGCCTTAGCGGGAGGACAGATACGCAGTATTTT. The complete variable domain, with remaining parts taken from reference TRBV7-8 and TRBJ2-3, reads GAGVSQSPRYKVAKRGQDVALRCDPISGHVSLFWYQQALGQGPEFLTYFQNEAQLDKSGLPSDRFFAERPEGSVSTLKIQRTQQEDSAVYLCASSLSGRTDTQYFGPGTRLTVL.

The chain joins TRBV9 to TRBJ1-2; 8 bases line up with TRBD1. The V and J ends lost 3 bases and 7 bases, in that order; junction bases with no gene match: 5. The CDR3 covers 13 residues. Germline loops: CDR1 SGDLS, CDR2 YYNGEE. DNA for the CDR3: TGTGCCAGCAGCGCGACAGGGGAGGGTGGCTACACCTTC. Its translation: CASSATGEGGYTF.

V and J are TRBV12-5 and TRBJ1-1, with D maybe TRBD1 (6 bases). Germline V CDR1 and CDR2: LGHNT, FRNRAP. Trimming left V 0 bases short and J 6 bases short, with 8 bases between. CDR3 length: 13 amino acids. The chain's CDR3 is CASGLVGGAEAFF. The CDR3 nucleotides read TGTGCTAGTGGTTTGGTAGGGGGGGCTGAAGCTTTCTTT. The full variable domain, with the rest looked up from reference TRBV12-5 and TRBJ1-1, is DARVTQTPRHKVTEMGQEVTMRCQPILGHNTVFWYRQTMMQGLELLAYFRNRAPLDDSGMPKDRFSAEMPDATLATLKIQPSEPRDSAVYFCASGLVGGAEAFFGQGTRLTVV.

The chain is built from TRBV28 and TRBJ1-5, with 10 nucleotides matching TRBD1. Germline lookup yields CDR1 MDHEN and CDR2 SYDVKM. V dropped 2 bases and J dropped 3; count of bases not matched to a gene: 10. The CDR3 is 18 amino acids. The CDR3: CASSLRLEGQGINQPQHF. DNA for the CDR3: TGTGCCAGCAGTTTAAGGTTAGAGGGACAGGGGATCAATCAGCCCCAGCATTTT. Full variable domain (outside the CDR3, taken from reference TRBV28 and TRBJ1-5): DVKVTQSSRYLVKRTGEKVFLECVQDMDHENMFWYRQDPGLGLRLIYFSYDVKMKEKGDIPEGYSVSREKKERFSLILESASTNQTSMYLCASSLRLEGQGINQPQHFGDGTRLSIL.

The chain employs TRBV6-1 and TRBJ2-3; 8 nucleotides align to TRBD1. The CDR3 consists of 15 residues. Germline V gene data show CDR1 as MNHNS and CDR2 as SASEGT. V shed 6 bases, J shed 2 bases, and the junction held 7 bases outside the gene matches. The CDR3 coding sequence is TGTGCCAGCAGCCCCCAGGGGGCCTCCACAGATACGCAGTATTTT. This codes for CASSPQGASTDTQYF.